The present T cell receptor beta chain was sequenced within a study of blood T cell repertoires in COVID-19. Across the whole study: Researchers got acute and convalescent COVID-19 samples from the United States, Italy and Spain. Sources were T cells, B-cell-depleted T cells, or PBMCs; the material itself was cDNA or gDNA.

Comment on this clone: One junction end does not reproduce the germline sequence, and a read error may be involved.

Only in-frame clones appear in the TCRdb table, and some are missing; sequencing was by immunoSEQ multiplex PCR. This sample has over 300,000 clones, with 85% found just once. The sequence derives from a human donor in a cohort sampled during active COVID-19. Input material: peripheral blood.

The CDR3 spells CASSRAGQSLVDF. In nucleotides, the CDR3 is TGTGCCAGCAGCCGAGCGGGACAATCGCTTGTAGACTTC. This rearrangement joins TRBV12-3 or TRBV12-4 to TRBJ2-7; the D gene is possibly TRBD2 (7 bases). The CDR3 extends over 13 amino acids.